This T cell receptor beta chain was identified during a study of blood T cell repertoires in COVID-19. TCRdb's table, derived via immunoSEQ multiplex PCR, lists solely in-frame clones and lacks some. The repertoire holds about 94,000 clones, 80% to 85% seen once, with about 6.3% in the top ten. The CDR3 covers 17 residues. Germline assignment: CDR1 SGHTA and CDR2 FQGTGA. V lost 4 bases to trimming and J lost 3 bases; unmatched junction nucleotides: 12. The chain recombines TRBV7-3 with TRBJ1-2, with 9 bases that match TRBD1. The sequence derives from a man aged 60-69 years with acute or convalescent COVID-19. The sample consisted of peripheral blood. CDR3 DNA: TGTGCCAGCAGCTCCCACCCGGGACAGGGAACTTACTATGGCTACACCTTC. Residues: CASSSHPGQGTYYGYTF.